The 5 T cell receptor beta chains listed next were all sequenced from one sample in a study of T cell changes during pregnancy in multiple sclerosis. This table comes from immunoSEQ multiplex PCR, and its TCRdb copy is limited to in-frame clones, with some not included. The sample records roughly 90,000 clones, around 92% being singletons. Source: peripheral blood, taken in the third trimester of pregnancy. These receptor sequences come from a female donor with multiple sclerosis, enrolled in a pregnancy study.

The CDR3 DNA is TGTGCCAGCAACCCTAGCGGGAGAGTCACAGATACGCAGTATTTT. This translates into CASNPSGRVTDTQYF. The rearrangement links TRBV28 to TRBJ2-3, with TRBD2 matching over 10 bases. The J segment lost 2 bases and the V segment lost 7 bases, leaving 6 bases of the junction unmatched. The CDR3 has 15 amino acids. From germline, CDR1 is MDHEN and CDR2 SYDVKM.

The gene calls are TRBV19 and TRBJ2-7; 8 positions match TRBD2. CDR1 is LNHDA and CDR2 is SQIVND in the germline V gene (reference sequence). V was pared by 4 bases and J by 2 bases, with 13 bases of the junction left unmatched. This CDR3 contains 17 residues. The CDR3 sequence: CASSTASGGRFTYEQYF. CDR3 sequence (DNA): TGTGCCAGTAGTACCGCCTCCGGCGGGAGGTTTACCTACGAGCAGTACTTC.

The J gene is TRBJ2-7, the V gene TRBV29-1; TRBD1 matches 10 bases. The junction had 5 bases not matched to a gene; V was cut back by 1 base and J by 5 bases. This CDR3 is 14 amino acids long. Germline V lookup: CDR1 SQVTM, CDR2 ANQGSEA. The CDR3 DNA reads TGCAGCGTTGAAGTCACGGACAGGGGGAACGAGCAGTACTTC. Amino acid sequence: CSVEVTDRGNEQYF.

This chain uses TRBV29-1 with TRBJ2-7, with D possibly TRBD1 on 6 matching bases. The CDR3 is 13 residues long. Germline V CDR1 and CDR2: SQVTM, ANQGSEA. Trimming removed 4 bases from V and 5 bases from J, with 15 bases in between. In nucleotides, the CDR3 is TGCAGCGTTGGCGACAGGAGTAGGAACGAGCAGTACTTC. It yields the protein CSVGDRSRNEQYF.

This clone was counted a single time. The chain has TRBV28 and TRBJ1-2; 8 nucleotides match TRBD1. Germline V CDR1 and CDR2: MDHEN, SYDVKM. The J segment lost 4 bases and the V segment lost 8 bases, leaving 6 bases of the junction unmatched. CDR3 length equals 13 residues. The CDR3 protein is CASWGDRSYGYTF. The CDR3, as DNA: TGTGCCAGCTGGGGGGACAGGAGCTATGGCTACACCTTC.